What follows describes a single T cell receptor (beta chain). This clone has only a few counts. Its antigen has not been determined. Per-base qualities were not stored, and no clone one base away is much larger. This sample is drawn from a study of beta chain features in type 1 diabetes (dated by TCRdb to 2016 to 2018). Broadly, across the study: Patients and healthy donors did not differ in mean age, gender distribution, total cell number or subset yield. Whereas all 28 donors provided naive and central memory subsets, regulatory and stem cell-like memory subsets were isolated from just 8 patients and roughly eight healthy donors. A total of about 110 million sorted cells were examined across all samples, and the number of cells per subset was strongly correlated with RNA yield. In the study, recently diagnosed type 1 diabetes patients and matched healthy donors were compared on the TCRB repertoires of their sorted circulating CD4+ T cell subsets.

A single peripheral blood draw of about 116 mL on average was collected from each donor into heparinised tubes. A BD FACSAria II was used to sort naive, central memory, regulatory and stem cell-like memory CD4+ T cells with a panel that included CD45RO, CCR7, CD25, CD127, CD95 and CD27. Purity was above 95% for every sorted population. PBMCs were separated immediately by Lymphoprep density gradient centrifugation and were stained directly, without being cultured. So that batch effects would be minimized, each experiment stained and sorted samples in pairs, pairing one healthy donor with one patient. The High Capacity cDNA Reverse Transcription Kit was used to reverse transcribe all of the isolated RNA, meaning that expressed TCRB transcripts were what got sequenced. Deep immunoSEQ sequencing was performed on naive, central memory and regulatory T cell samples, with an average of approximately 4 million total reads per sample. Sorted cells were lysed in RLT buffer and RNA was extracted with DNase-treated RNeasy Micro or Mini kits, depending on cell number. Each cell subset was processed separately to prevent cross-contamination, with patient and healthy donor samples processed together. TCRB sequences were amplified from cDNA with the immunoSEQ multiplex PCR, producing 87-bp fragments spanning the CDR3 region. The amplicons were sequenced using the Illumina HiSeq platform. The paper's data handling went like this. PCR bias was corrected computationally using synthetic template baselines, and reads within Hamming distance 2 were collapsed, with unmergeable singletons discarded. Reads were aligned to IMGT to assign V, D and J genes, CDR3 length, and insertions or deletions at six rearrangement sites. Within each subset, clonotype counts were normalized to the number of sorted cells before true diversity and Gini coefficients were calculated with the tcR R package. The overlap coefficient, calculated on TCRB nucleotide sequences, was used to quantify repertoire sharing. As a proxy for the pre-selection repertoire, out-of-frame TCRB sequences from naive cells were analyzed. The clones in this table, taken by TCRdb from immuneACCESS, are in-frame only. Not every clone is retained; where verified, under half of the shortfall comes from an unresolved V gene, and the cause of the rest is unknown. V, J and clone size were drawn from that table, and D and trimming were deduced from the DNA. The sample data list hundreds of thousands of clones, and around an eighth of these were observed just once. In total, the top ten clones hold 0.03% to 0.045% of the sample.

The investigation overall reported the following: At VDJ recombination sites, patients with type 1 diabetes made fewer insertions and deleted more nucleotides, a pattern implying thymic rearrangement abnormalities. A moderate but significant shortening of TCRB CDR3 length was observed in type 1 diabetes patients in all four CD4+ subsets. PCR may preferentially amplify shorter templates, but because patient and control samples were amplified and corrected together, any resulting skew would affect both groups equally. Only small numbers of individuals were included in the HLA sub-analyses, which left unresolved whether HLA type had any influence on TCRB rearrangement. Because cDNA rather than genomic DNA was sequenced, highly expressing activated cells could have been over-represented, although no difference in activation and CD3 levels was found between groups. The naive, central memory and regulatory TCRB repertoires appeared to resemble one another more closely among patients than among healthy donors.

Trimming costs V 3 bases and J 3 bases, and their ends lie 8 bases apart. The germline V gene specifies MDHEN as CDR1 and SYDVKM as CDR2. The CDR3 covers 13 residues, taking in both the cysteine and the phenylalanine. Only the CDR3 part of the read is kept: 39 bases, read in frame from the first base. Sample: naive CD4+ T cells from blood. The sample's cell subset or site label, decoded: true naive CD4+ T cells. The sequence derives from a man aged 18 to 35 with type 1 diabetes. The sequence joins TRBV28 to TRBJ2-5, with the D segment identity uncertain. The CDR3 reads as follows: CASSFVAEETQYF. The nucleotide sequence is TGTGCCAGCAGTTTCGTTGCGGAAGAGACCCAGTACTTC.